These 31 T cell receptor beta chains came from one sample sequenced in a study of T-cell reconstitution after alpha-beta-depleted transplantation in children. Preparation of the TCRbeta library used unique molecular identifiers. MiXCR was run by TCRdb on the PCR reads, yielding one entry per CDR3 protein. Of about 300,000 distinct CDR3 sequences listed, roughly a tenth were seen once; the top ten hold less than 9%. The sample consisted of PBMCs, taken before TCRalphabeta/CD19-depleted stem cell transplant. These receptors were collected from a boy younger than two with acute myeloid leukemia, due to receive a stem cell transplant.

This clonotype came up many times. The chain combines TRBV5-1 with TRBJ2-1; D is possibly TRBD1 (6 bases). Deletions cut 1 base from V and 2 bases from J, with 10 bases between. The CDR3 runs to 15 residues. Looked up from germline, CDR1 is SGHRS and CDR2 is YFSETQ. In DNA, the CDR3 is TGCGCCAGCAGCTTGCGAGGGGGAACCTACAATGAGCAGTTCTTC. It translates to CASSLRGGTYNEQFF.

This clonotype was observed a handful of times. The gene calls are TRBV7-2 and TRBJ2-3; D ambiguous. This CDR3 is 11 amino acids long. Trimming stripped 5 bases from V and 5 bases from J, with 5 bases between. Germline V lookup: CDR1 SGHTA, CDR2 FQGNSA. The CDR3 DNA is TGTGCCAGCAGCACCTTAGATACGCAGTATTTT. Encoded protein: CASSTLDTQYF.

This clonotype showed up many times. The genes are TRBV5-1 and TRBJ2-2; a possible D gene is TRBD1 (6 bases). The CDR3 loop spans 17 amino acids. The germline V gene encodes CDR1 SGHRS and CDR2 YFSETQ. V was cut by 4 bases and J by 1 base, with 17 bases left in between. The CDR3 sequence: CASSTVPRGENTGELFF. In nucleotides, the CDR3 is TGCGCCAGCAGCACCGTCCCCAGGGGAGAGAACACCGGGGAGCTGTTTTTT.

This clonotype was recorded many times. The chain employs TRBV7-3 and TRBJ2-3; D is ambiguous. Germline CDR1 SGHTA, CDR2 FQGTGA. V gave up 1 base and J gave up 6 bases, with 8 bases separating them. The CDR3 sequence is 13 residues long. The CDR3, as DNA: TGTGCCAGCAGCTTAAGTGGCTCCGATACGCAGTATTTT. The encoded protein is CASSLSGSDTQYF.

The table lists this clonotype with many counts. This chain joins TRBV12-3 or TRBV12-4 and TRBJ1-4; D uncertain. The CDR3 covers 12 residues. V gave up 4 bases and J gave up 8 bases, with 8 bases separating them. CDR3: CASSSSVEKLFF. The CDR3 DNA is TGTGCCAGCAGTTCTTCAGTGGAAAAACTGTTTTTT.

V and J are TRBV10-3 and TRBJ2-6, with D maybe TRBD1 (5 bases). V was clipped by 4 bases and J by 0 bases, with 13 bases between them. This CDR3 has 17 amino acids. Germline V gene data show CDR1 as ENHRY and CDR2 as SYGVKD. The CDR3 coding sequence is TGTGCCATCAGTGCGTCACAGGTCATCTCTGGGGCCAACGTCCTGACTTTC. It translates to CAISASQVISGANVLTF.

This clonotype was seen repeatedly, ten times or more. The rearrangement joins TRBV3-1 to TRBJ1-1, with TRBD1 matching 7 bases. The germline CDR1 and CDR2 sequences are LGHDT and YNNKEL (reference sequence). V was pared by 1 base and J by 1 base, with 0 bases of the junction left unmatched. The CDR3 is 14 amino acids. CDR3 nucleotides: TGTGCCAGCAGCCAAGGACAGGGGAACACTGAAGCTTTCTTT. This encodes CASSQGQGNTEAFF. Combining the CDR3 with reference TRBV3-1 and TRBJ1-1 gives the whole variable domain DTAVSQTPKYLVTQMGNDKSIKCEQNLGHDTMYWYKQDSKKFLKIMFSYNNKELIINETVPNRFSPKSPDKAHLNLHINSLELGDSAVYFCASSQGQGNTEAFFGQGTRLTVV.

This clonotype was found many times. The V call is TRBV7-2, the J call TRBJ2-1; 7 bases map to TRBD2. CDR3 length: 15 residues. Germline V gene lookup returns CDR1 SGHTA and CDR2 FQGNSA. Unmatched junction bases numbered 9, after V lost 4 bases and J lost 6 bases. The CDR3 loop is CASSSRVSGINEQFF. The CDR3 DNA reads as TGTGCCAGCAGCTCCCGAGTCAGCGGGATCAATGAGCAGTTCTTC.

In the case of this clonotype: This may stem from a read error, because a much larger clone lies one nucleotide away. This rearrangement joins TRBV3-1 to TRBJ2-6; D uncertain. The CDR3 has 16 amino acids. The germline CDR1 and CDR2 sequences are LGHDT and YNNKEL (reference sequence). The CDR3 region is CATSQAPVSGANVLTF. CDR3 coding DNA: TGTGCCACCAGCCAAGCCCCAGTCTCTGGGGCCAACGTCCTGACTTTC.

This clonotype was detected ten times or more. The CDR3 here is CATSRGELRGGKYNEQFF. The CDR3 DNA is TGTGCCACCAGCAGAGGGGAGCTCCGGGGGGGCAAGTACAATGAGCAGTTCTTC. The chain employs TRBV15 and TRBJ2-1; the match to TRBD2 covers 8 bases. CDR1 is LNHNV, CDR2 YYDKDF, per germline (reference sequence). With 1 base clipped from V and 4 bases from J, the junction kept 12 bases outside the gene matches. CDR3 length: 18 residues.

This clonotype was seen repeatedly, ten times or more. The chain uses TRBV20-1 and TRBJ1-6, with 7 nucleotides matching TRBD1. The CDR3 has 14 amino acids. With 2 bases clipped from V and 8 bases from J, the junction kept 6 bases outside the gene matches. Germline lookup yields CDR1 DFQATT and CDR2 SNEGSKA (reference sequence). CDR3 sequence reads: CSARTDRDDSPLHF. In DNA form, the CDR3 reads TGCAGTGCTAGAACCGACAGGGACGATTCACCCCTCCACTTT.

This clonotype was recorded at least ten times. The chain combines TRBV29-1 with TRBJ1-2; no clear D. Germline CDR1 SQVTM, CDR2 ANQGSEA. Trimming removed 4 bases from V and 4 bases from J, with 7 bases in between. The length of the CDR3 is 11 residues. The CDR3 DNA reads TGCAGCGTTGCGGGTATCTATGGCTACACCTTC. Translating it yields CSVAGIYGYTF. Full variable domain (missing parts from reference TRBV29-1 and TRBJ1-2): SAVISQKPSRDICQRGTSLTIQCQVDSQVTMMFWYRQQPGQSLTLIATANQGSEATYESGFVIDKFPISRPNLTFSTLTVSNMSPEDSSIYLCSVAGIYGYTFGSGTRLTVV.

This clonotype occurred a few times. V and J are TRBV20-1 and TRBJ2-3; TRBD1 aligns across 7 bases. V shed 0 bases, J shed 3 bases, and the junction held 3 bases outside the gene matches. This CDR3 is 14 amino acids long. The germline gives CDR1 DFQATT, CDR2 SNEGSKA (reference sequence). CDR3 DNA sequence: TGCAGTGCTAGAGATAACAGGGGAACAGATACGCAGTATTTT. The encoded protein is CSARDNRGTDTQYF.

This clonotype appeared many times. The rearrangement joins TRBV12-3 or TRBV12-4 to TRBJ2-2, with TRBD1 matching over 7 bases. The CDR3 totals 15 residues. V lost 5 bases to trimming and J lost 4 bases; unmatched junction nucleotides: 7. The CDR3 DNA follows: TGTGCCAGCAGTCCTTGGGACAGAGTCACCGGGGAGCTGTTTTTT. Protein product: CASSPWDRVTGELFF.

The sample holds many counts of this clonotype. The CDR3 DNA sequence: TGTGCCAGCAGTTGGAGTTGGACTAGCGGGGGGTCTGGCCCCTACAATGAGCAGTTCTTC. Protein sequence: CASSWSWTSGGSGPYNEQFF. The V and J genes are TRBV12-3 or TRBV12-4 and TRBJ2-1; TRBD2 matches 14 bases. This CDR3 comprises 20 residues. V lost 4 bases and J lost 2; bases outside the gene matches: 13.

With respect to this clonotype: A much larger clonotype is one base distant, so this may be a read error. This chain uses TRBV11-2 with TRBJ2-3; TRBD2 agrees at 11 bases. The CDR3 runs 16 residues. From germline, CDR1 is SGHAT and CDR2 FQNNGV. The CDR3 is CTSSLGTSGSRDTQYF. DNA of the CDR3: TGTACCAGCAGCTTGGGAACTAGCGGGAGCAGGGATACGCAGTATTTT.

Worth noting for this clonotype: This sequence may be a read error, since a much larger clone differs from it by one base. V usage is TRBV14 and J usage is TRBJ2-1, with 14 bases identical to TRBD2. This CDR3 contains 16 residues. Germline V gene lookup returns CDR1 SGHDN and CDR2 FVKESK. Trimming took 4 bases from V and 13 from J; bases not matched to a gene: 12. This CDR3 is CASSRTGTSGSLDQFF. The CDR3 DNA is TGTGCCAGCAGCCGGACCGGGACTAGCGGGAGTCTTGACCAGTTCTTC.

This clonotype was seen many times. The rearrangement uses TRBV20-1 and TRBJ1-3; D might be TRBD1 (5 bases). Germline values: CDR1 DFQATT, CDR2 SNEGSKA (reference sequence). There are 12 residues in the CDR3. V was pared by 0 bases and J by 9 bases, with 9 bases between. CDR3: CSARDRVSTIYF. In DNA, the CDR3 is TGCAGTGCTAGAGACAGGGTCAGCACCATATATTTT.

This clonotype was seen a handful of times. The CDR3 DNA reads as TGTGCCAGCAGTTCGTGGACTAGCGGGAGGCGTGAGCAGTACTTC. Translation: CASSSWTSGRREQYF. V and J are TRBV12-3 or TRBV12-4 and TRBJ2-7, with TRBD2 identical over 14 bases. This CDR3 has 15 amino acids. The V gene end was trimmed by 4 bases and the J gene end by 7 bases; junction bases not matched to a gene: 6.

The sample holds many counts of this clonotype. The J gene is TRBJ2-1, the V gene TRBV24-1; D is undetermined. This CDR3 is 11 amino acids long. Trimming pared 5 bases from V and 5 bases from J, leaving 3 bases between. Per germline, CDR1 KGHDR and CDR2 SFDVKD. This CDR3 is CATSVDNEQFF. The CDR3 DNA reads TGTGCCACCAGTGTCGACAATGAGCAGTTCTTC.

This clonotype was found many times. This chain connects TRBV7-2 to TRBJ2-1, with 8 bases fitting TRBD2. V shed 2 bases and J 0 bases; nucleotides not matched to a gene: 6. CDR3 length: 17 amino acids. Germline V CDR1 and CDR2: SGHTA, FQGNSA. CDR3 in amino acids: CASSLTLAGSSYNEQFF. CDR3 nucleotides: TGTGCCAGCAGCTTAACATTAGCGGGGAGCTCCTACAATGAGCAGTTCTTC.

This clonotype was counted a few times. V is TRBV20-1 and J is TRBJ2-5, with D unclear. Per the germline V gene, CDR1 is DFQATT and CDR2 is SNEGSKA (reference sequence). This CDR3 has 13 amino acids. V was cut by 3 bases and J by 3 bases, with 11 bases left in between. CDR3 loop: CSARDPPKETQYF. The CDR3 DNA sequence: TGCAGTGCTAGGGACCCTCCTAAAGAGACCCAGTACTTC.

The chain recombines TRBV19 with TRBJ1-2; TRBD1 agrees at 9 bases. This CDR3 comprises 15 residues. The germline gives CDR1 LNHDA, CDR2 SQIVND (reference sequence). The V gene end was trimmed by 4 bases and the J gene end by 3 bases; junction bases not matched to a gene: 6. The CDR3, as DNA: TGTGCCAGTAGTAATCCGGGACAGGGAGACTATGGCTACACCTTC. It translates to CASSNPGQGDYGYTF.

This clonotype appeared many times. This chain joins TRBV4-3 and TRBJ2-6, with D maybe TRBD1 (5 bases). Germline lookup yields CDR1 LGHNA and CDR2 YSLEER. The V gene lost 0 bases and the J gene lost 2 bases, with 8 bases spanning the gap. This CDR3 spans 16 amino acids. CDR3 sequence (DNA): TGCGCCAGCAGCCAAGATGGGGCGGCTGGGGCCAACGTCCTGACTTTC. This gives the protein CASSQDGAAGANVLTF.

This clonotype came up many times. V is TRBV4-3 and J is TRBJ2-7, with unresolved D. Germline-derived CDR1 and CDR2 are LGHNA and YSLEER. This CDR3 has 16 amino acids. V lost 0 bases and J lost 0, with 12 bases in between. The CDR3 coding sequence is TGCGCCAGCAGCCAAGAGTACCATCCTAGCTCCTACGAGCAGTACTTC. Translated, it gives CASSQEYHPSSYEQYF.

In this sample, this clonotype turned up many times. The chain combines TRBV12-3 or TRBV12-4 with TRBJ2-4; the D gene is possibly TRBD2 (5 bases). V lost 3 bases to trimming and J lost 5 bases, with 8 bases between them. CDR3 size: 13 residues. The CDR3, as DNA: TGTGCCAGCAGTTTCCCCGGGGAAAACATTCAGTACTTC. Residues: CASSFPGENIQYF.

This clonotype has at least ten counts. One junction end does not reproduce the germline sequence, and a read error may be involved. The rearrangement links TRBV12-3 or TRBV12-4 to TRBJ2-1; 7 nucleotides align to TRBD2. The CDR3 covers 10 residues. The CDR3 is CASSLSREVF. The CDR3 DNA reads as TGTGCCAGCAGTTTGTCTCGGGAGGTCTTC.

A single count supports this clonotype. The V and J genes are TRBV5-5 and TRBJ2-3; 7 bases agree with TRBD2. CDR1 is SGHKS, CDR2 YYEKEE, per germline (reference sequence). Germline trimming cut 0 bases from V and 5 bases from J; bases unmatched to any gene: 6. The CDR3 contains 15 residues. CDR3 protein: CASSLGAGVGDTQYF. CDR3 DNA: TGTGCCAGCAGCTTGGGGGCGGGGGTCGGAGATACGCAGTATTTT.

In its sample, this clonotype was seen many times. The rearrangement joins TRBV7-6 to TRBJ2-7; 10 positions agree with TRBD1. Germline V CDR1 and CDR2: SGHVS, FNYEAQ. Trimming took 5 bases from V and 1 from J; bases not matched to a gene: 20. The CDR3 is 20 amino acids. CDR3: CASSPVTGQGVNILSYEQYF. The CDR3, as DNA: TGTGCCAGCAGCCCCGTTACCGGACAGGGGGTCAACATCCTTTCCTACGAGCAGTACTTC. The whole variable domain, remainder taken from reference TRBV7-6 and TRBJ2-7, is GAGVSQSPRYKVTKRGQDVALRCDPISGHVSLYWYRQALGQGPEFLTYFNYEAQQDKSGLPNDRFSAERPEGSISTLTIQRTEQRDSAMYRCASSPVTGQGVNILSYEQYFGPGTRLTVT.

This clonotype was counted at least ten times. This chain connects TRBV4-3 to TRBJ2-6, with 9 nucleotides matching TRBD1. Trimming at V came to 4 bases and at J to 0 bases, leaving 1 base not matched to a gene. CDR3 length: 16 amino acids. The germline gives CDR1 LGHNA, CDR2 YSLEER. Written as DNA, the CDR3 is TGCGCCAGCAGCCCGACAGGGGGCTCTGGGGCCAACGTCCTGACTTTC. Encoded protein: CASSPTGGSGANVLTF.

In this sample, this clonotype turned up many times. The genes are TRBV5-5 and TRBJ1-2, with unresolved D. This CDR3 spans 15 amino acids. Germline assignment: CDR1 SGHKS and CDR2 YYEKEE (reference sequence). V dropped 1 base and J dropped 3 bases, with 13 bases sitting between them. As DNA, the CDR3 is TGTGCCAGCAGCTTGACTCCACTGAGTGACTATGGCTACACCTTC. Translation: CASSLTPLSDYGYTF.